This is a list of T cell receptor beta chains from one sample in a study of T cell responses to AZD1222 COVID-19 vaccine. Produced via immunoSEQ multiplex PCR; TCRdb's table is partial and in-frame only. The sample has about 130,000 clones, more than 85% seen once. Sequencing was performed on peripheral blood, taken on day 0 of AZD1222 vaccination. Every receptor here comes from an adult in good health. CDR3s include the opening cysteine and the closing phenylalanine or tryptophan. Fields, in order: D gene, clone size, V gene, J gene, CDR3 protein, CDR3 DNA. The D gene is left open where the match is weak. A row's size may be missing; if present it is once, few, many or a size class.

TRBD2	-	TRBV19	TRBJ2-1	CASSLIAGGSSYNEQFF	TGTGCCAGTAGTTTGATAGCGGGAGGGAGCTCCTACAATGAGCAGTTCTTC
TRBD1	-	TRBV5-8	TRBJ1-3	CASSLQWDRGLGNTIYF	TGTGCCAGCAGCTTGCAATGGGACAGGGGGTTGGGAAACACCATATATTTT
-	-	TRBV3-1/TRBV3-2	TRBJ2-1	CASSQEFRVWRDSSYNEQFF	TGTGCCAGCAGCCAAGAATTTAGGGTGTGGCGGGATTCATCCTACAATGAGCAGTTCTTC
-	-	TRBV28	TRBJ1-1	CASSLPQGRTEAFF	TGTGCCAGCAGTTTACCCCAGGGTCGCACTGAAGCTTTCTTT
-	-	TRBV9	TRBJ2-7	CASSVGGGPLYEQYF	TGTGCCAGCAGCGTAGGAGGGGGTCCTCTCTACGAGCAGTACTTC
-	-	TRBV7-2	TRBJ1-2	CASSTHPGSGYGYTF	TGTGCCAGCAGCACCCACCCGGGCTCGGGCTATGGCTACACCTTC
-	-	TRBV11-1	TRBJ2-1	CASSPPGGGIYNEQFF	TGTGCCAGCAGCCCGCCGGGCGGCGGGATCTACAATGAGCAGTTCTTC
TRBD2	-	TRBV4-1	TRBJ2-1	CASSQEVTSGGNNEQFF	TGCGCCAGCAGCCAAGAGGTCACTAGCGGGGGGAACAATGAGCAGTTCTTC
-	-	TRBV12-3/TRBV12-4	TRBJ1-3	CASSHGGNTIYF	TGTGCCAGCAGTCACGGCGGGAACACCATATATTTT
-	-	TRBV19	TRBJ1-2	CASSIESYGYTF	TGTGCCAGTAGTATAGAGAGCTATGGCTACACCTTC
-	-	TRBV19	TRBJ2-6	CASSPSSGANVLTF	TGTGCCAGTAGTCCGAGCTCTGGGGCCAACGTCCTGACTTTC
-	-	TRBV21-1	TRBJ2-5	CASSKETSDQETQYF	TGTGCCAGCAGCAAGGAAACTAGCGACCAAGAGACCCAGTACTTC
-	-	TRBV6-2/TRBV6-3	TRBJ1-5	CASSDRRAQPQHF	TGTGCCAGCAGTGACCGGAGGGCTCAGCCCCAGCATTTT
-	-	TRBV30	TRBJ2-1	CAWSMGDSNEQFF	TGTGCCTGGAGTATGGGGGATTCCAATGAGCAGTTCTTC
TRBD2	-	TRBV13	TRBJ2-3	CASSADGKRELPDTQYF	TGTGCCAGCAGCGCGGACGGTAAGCGGGAGTTGCCAGATACGCAGTATTTT
TRBD2	few	TRBV5-1	TRBJ2-7	CASSLEGGAPYEQYF	TGCGCCAGCAGCTTGGAGGGAGGGGCGCCCTACGAGCAGTACTTC
TRBD1	-	TRBV5-1	TRBJ2-5	CASSMGLGTGGQETQYF	TGCGCCAGCAGCATGGGATTGGGAACAGGGGGCCAAGAGACCCAGTACTTC
-	-	TRBV2	TRBJ1-5	CASSDGRINQPQHF	TGTGCCAGCAGTGATGGGCGGATTAATCAGCCCCAGCATTTT
-	-	TRBV20-1	TRBJ1-5	CSARGGPQHF	TGCAGTGCTAGAGGTGGCCCCCAGCATTTT
TRBD1	-	TRBV6-1	TRBJ1-6	CASSEARTGTSPLHF	TGTGCCAGCAGTGAAGCTCGGACAGGAACCTCACCCCTCCACTTT